This TCR beta chain was recovered during a study of T cells in Graves' hyperthyroidism and ophthalmopathy. This clonotype showed up many times. Amplified regions were TCR beta CDR3 sequences from RNA transcripts. Initially, a first-round RT-PCR of the TCR CDR3 employed the HTBI primer set. TCRdb re-analysed the multiplex PCR reads in MiXCR, keeping a single row per CDR3 protein. The data contain hundreds of thousands of distinct CDR3 sequences, 13% to 15% of them singletons. The specimen was blood. The TCR comes from a woman aged 55-70 years with Graves' ophthalmopathy.

CDR3 DNA: TGTGCCAGCAGCCGTGGCGTTACCGGGGAGCTGTTTTTT. Amino acids: CASSRGVTGELFF. The chain employs TRBV7-2 and TRBJ2-2; unclear D gene. The germline gives CDR1 SGHTA, CDR2 FQGNSA. V gave up 5 bases and J gave up 5 bases, with 9 bases separating them. The CDR3 extends over 13 amino acids.